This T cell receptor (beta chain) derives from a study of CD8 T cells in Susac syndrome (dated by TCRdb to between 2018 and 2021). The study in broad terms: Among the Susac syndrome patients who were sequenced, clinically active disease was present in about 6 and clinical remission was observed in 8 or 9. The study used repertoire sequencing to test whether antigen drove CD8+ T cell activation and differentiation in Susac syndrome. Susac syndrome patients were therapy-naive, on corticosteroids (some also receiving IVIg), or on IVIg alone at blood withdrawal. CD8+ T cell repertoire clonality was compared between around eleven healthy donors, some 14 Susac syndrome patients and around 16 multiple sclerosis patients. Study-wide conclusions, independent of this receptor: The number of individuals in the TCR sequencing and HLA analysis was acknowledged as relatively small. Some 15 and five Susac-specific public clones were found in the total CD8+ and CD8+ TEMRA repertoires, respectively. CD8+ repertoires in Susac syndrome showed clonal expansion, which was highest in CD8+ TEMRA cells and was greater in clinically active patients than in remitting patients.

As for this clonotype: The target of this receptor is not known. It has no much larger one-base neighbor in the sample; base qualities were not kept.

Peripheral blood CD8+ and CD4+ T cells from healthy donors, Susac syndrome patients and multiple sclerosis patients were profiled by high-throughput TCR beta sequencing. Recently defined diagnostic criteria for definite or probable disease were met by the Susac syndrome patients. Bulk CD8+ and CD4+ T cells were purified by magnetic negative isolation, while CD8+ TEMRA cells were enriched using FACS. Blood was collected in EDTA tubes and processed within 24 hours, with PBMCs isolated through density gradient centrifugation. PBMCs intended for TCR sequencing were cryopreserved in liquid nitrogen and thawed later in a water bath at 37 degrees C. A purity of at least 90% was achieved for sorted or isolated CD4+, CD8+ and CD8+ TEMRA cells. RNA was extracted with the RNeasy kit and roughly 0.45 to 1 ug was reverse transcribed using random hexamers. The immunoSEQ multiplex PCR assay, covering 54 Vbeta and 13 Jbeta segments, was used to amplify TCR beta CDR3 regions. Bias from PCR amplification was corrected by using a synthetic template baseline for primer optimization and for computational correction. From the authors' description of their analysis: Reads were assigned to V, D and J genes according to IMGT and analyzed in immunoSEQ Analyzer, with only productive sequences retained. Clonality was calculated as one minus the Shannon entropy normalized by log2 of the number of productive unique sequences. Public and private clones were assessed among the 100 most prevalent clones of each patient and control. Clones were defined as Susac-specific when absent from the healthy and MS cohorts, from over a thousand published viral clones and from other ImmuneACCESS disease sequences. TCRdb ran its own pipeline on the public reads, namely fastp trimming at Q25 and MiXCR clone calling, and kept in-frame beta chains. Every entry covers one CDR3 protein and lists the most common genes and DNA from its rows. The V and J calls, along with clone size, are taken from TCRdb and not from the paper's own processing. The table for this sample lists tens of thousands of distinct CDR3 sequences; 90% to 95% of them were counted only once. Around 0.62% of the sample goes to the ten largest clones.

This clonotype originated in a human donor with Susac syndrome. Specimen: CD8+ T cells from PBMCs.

DNA sequence: TGTGCCAGCAGTTTCGCGGTGGGACTAGCGGGGGGGATTGATGAGCAGTTCTTC. This gives the protein CASSFAVGLAGGIDEQFF. The V gene is TRBV28 and the J gene is TRBJ2-1; 16 central nucleotides agree with TRBD2. Per the germline V gene, MDHEN is the CDR1 and SYDVKM is the CDR2. At the junction V is shortened by 3 bases and J by 8 bases; bases outside the gene matches: 10. The CDR3 sequence holds 18 residues, the cysteine and phenylalanine included. Only CDR3 DNA is held: 54 bases, read in frame from base 1.